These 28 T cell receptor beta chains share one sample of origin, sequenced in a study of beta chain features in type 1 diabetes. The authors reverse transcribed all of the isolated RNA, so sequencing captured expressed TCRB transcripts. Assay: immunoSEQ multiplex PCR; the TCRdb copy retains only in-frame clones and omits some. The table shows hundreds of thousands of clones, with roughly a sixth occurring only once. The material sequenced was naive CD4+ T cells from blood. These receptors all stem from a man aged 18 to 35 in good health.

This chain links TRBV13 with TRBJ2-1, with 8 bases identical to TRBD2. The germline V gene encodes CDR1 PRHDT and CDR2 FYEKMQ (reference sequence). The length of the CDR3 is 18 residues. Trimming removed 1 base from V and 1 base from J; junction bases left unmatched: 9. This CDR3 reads CASSLDPSSGLSYNEQFF. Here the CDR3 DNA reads TGTGCCAGCAGCTTAGATCCCTCTAGCGGGTTGTCCTACAATGAGCAGTTCTTC.

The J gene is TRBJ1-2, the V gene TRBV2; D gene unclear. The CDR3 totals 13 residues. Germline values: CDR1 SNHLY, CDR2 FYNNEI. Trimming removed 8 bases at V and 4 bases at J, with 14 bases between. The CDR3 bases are TGTGCCAGCCTATGGGAGCGCGTCTATGGCTACACCTTC. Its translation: CASLWERVYGYTF.

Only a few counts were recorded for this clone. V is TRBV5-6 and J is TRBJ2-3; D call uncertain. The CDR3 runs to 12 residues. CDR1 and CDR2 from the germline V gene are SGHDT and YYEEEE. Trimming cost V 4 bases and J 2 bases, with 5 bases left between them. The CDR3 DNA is TGTGCCAGCAGCGGGTTCACAGATACGCAGTATTTT. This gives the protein CASSGFTDTQYF.

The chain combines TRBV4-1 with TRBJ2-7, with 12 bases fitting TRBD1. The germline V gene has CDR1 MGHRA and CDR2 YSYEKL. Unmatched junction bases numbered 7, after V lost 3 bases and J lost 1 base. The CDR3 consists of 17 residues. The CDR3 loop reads CASSQVEGQGASYEQYF. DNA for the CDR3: TGCGCCAGCAGCCAGGTCGAGGGACAGGGGGCTTCCTACGAGCAGTACTTC.

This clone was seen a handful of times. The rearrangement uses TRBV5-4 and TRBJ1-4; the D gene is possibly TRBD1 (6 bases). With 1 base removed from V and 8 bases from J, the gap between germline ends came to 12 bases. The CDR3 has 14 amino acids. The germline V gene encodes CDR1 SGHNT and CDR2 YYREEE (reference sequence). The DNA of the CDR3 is TGTGCCAGCAGCTTGAACAGGGCGGACGAAAAACTGTTTTTT. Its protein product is CASSLNRADEKLFF.

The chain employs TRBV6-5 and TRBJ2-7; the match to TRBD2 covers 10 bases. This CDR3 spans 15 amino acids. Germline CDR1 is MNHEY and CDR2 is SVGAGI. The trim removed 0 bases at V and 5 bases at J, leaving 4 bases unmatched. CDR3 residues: CASSYSSGRGDEQYF. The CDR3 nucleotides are TGTGCCAGCAGTTACTCCAGCGGGAGGGGGGACGAGCAGTACTTC.

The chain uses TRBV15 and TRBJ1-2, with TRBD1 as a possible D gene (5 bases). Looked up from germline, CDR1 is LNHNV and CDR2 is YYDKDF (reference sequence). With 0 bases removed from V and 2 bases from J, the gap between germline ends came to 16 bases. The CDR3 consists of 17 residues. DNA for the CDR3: TGTGCCACCAGCAGAGATTCTGGGGCAGTCCGGAACTATGGCTACACCTTC. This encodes CATSRDSGAVRNYGYTF.

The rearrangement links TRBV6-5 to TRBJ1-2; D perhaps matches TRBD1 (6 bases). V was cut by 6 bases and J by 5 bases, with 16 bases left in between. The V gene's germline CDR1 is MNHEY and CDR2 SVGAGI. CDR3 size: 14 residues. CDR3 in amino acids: CASSKQQGPYGYTF. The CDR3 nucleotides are TGTGCCAGCAGCAAACAACAGGGTCCTTATGGCTACACCTTC.

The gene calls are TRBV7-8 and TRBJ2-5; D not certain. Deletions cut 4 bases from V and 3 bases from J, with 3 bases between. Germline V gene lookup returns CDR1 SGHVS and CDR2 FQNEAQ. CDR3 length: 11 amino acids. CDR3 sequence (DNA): TGTGCCAGCAGCTCGAAAGAGACCCAGTACTTC. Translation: CASSSKETQYF.

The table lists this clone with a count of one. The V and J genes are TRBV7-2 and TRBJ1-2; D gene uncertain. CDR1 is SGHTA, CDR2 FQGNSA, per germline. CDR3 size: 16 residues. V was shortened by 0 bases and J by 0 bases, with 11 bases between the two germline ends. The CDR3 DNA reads TGTGCCAGCAGCTTAGCGACGGGCGGACCTAACTATGGCTACACCTTC. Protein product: CASSLATGGPNYGYTF.

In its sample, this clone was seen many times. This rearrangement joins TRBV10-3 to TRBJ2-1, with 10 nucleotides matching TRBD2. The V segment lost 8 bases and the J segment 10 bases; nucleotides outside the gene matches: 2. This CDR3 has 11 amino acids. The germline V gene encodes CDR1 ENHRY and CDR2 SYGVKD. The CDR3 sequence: CAISGLAEQFF. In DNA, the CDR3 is TGTGCCATCTCGGGACTAGCGGAGCAGTTCTTC.

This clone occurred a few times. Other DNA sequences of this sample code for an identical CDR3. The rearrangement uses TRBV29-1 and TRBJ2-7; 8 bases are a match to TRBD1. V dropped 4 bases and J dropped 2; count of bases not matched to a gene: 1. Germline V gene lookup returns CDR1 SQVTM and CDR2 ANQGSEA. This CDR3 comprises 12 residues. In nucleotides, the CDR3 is TGCAGCGTTGTACAGGGGGCCTACGAGCAGTACTTC. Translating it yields CSVVQGAYEQYF.

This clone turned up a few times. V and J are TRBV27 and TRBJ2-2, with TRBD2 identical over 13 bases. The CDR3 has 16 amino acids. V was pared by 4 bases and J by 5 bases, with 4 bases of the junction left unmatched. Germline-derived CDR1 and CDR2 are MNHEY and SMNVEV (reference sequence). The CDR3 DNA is TGTGCCAGCAGTTGGACTAGCGGGAGAGGGACCGGGGAGCTGTTTTTT. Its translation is CASSWTSGRGTGELFF.

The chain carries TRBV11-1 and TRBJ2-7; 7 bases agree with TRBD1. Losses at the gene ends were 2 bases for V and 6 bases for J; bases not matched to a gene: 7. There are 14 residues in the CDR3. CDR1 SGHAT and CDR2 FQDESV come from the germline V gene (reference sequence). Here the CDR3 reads CASSLTDRESEQYF. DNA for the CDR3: TGTGCCAGCAGCTTAACTGACAGGGAGAGCGAGCAGTACTTC.

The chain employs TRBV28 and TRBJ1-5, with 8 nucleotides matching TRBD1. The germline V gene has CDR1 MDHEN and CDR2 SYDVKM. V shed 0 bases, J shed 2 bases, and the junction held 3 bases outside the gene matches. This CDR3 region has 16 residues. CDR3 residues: CASSLWTGEGNQPQHF. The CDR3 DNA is TGTGCCAGCAGTTTATGGACAGGGGAGGGCAATCAGCCCCAGCATTTT.

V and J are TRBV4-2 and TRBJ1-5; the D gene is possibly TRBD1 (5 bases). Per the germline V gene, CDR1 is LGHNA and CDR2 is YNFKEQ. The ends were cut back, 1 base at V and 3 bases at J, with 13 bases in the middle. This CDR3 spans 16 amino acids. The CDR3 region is CASSQGQQTFNQPQHF. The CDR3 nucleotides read TGTGCCAGCAGCCAAGGACAGCAAACTTTCAATCAGCCCCAGCATTTT.

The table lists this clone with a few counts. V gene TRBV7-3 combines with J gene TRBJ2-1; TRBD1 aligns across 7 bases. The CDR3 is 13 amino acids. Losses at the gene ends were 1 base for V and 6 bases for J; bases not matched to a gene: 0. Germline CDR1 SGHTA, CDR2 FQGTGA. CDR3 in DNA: TGTGCCAGCAGCTTAAGGGACAGCAATGAGCAGTTCTTC. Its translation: CASSLRDSNEQFF.

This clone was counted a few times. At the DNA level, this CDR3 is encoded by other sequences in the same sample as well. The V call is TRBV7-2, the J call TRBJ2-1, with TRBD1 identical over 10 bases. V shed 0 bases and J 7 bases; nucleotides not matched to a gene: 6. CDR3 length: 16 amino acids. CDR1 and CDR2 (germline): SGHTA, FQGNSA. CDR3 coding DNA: TGTGCCAGCAGCTTAGCGGGGACAGGGGTAGGGAATGAGCAGTTCTTC. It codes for CASSLAGTGVGNEQFF.

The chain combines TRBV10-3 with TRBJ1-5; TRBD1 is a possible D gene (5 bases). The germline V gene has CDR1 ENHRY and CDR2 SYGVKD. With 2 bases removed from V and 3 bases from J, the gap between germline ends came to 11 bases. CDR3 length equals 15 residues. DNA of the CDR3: TGTGCCATCAGTGAGCAGGGAACCATCAATCAGCCCCAGCATTTT. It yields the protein CAISEQGTINQPQHF.

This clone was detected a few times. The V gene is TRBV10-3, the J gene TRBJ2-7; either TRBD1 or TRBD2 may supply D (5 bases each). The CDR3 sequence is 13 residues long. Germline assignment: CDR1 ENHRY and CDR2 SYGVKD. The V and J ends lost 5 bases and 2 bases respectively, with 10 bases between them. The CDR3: CAISRGPPYEQYF. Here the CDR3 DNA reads TGTGCCATCAGTAGGGGACCTCCCTACGAGCAGTACTTC.

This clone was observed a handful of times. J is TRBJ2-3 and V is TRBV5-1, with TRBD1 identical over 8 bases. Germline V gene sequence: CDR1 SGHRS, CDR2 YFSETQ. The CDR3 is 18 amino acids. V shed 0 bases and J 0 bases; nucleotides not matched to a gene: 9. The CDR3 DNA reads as TGCGCCAGCAGCTTGGGACGGACAGGGCTCTTAAGCACAGATACGCAGTATTTT. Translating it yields CASSLGRTGLLSTDTQYF.

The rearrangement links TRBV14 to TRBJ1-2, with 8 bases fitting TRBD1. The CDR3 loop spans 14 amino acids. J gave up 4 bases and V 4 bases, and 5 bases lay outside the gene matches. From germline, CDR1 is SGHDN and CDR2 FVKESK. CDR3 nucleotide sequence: TGTGCCAGCAGCCTCGACAGGGGTGCCTATGGCTACACCTTC. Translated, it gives CASSLDRGAYGYTF.

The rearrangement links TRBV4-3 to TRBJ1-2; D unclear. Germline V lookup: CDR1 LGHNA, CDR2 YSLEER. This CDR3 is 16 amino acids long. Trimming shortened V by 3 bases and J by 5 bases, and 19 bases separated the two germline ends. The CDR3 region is CASSQVKDGLRYGYTF. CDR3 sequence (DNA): TGCGCCAGCAGCCAGGTTAAGGATGGACTGAGATATGGCTACACCTTC.

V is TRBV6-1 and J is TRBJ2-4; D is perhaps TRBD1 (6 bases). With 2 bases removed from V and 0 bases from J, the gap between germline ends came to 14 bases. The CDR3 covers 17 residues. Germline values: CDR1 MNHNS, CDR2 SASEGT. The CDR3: CASSELTGTLAKNIQYF. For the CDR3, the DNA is TGTGCCAGCAGTGAACTTACAGGGACACTAGCCAAAAACATTCAGTACTTC.

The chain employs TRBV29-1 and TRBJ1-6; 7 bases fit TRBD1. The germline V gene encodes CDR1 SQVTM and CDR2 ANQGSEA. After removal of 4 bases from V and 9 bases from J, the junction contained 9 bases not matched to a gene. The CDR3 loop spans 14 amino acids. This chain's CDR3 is CSVGVTGAASPLHF. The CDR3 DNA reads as TGCAGCGTTGGGGTTACAGGGGCGGCTTCACCCCTCCACTTT.

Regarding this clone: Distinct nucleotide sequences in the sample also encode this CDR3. CDR3 in amino acids: CAISDGQGLYGYTF. The CDR3 DNA follows: TGTGCCATCAGTGACGGGCAGGGCCTCTATGGCTACACCTTC. The chain has TRBV10-3 and TRBJ1-2, with D tentatively TRBD1 (5 bases). CDR1 ENHRY and CDR2 SYGVKD come from the germline V gene. Trimming took 3 bases from V and 4 from J, leaving 12 bases between them. The CDR3 spans 14 residues.

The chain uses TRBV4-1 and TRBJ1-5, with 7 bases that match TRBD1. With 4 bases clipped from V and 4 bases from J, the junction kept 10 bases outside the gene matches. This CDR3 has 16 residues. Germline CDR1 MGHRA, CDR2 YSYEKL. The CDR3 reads CASSPSEGAGNQPQHF. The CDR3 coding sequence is TGCGCCAGCAGCCCCTCGGAGGGGGCGGGAAATCAGCCCCAGCATTTT.

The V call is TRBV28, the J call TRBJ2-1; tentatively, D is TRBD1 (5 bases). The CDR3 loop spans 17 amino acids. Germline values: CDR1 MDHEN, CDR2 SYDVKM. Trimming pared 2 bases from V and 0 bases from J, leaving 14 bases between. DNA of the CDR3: TGTGCCAGCAGTTTAGGGGCCTTAAGTAGCTCCTACAATGAGCAGTTCTTC. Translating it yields CASSLGALSSSYNEQFF.